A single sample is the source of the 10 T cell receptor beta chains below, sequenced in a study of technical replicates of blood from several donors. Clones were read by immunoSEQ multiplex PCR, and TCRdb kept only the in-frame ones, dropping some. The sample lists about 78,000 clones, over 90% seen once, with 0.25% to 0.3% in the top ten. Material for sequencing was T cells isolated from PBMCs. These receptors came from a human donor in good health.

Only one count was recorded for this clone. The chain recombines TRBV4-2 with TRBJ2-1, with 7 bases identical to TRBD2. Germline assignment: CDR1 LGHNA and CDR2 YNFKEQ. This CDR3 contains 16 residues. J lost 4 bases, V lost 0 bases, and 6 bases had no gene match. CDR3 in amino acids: CASSQEGGEVYNEQFF. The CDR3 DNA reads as TGTGCCAGCAGCCAAGAGGGGGGGGAGGTATACAATGAGCAGTTCTTC.

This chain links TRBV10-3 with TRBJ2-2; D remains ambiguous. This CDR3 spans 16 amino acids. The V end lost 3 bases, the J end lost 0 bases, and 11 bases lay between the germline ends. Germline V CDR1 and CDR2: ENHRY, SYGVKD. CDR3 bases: TGTGCCATCAGTGATATCGTAGCAGCGAACACCGGGGAGCTGTTTTTT. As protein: CAISDIVAANTGELFF.

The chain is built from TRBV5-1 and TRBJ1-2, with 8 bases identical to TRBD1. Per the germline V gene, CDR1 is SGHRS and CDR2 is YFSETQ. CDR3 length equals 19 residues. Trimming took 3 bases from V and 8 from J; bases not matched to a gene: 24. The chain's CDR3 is CASSSTPGGPFPGASGYTF. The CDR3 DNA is TGCGCCAGCAGCTCAACTCCAGGGGGCCCTTTCCCCGGAGCCTCCGGCTACACCTTC.

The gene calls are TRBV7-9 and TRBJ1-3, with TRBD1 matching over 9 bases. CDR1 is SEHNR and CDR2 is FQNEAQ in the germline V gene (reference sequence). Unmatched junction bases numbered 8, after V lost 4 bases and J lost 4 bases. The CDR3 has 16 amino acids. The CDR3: CASSSTYRGPGNTIYF. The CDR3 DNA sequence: TGTGCCAGCAGCTCAACCTACAGGGGGCCCGGAAACACCATATATTTT. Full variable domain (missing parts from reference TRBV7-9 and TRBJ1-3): DTGVSQNPRHKITKRGQNVTFRCDPISEHNRLYWYRQTLGQGPEFLTYFQNEAQLEKSRLLSDRFSAERPKGSFSTLEIQRTEQGDSAMYLCASSSTYRGPGNTIYFGEGSWLTVV.

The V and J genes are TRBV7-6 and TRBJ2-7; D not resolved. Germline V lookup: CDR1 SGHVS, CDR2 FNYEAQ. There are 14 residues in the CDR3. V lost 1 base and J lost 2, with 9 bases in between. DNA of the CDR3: TGTGCCAGCAGCTTAGGCGGTAACACCTACGAGCAGTACTTC. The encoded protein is CASSLGGNTYEQYF.

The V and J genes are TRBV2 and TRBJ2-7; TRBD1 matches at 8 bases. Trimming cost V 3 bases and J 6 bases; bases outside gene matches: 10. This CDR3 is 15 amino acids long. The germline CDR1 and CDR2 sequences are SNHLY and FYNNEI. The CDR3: CASSDLDRGLGEQYF. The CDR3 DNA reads TGTGCCAGCAGTGACTTAGACAGGGGCCTCGGCGAGCAGTACTTC.

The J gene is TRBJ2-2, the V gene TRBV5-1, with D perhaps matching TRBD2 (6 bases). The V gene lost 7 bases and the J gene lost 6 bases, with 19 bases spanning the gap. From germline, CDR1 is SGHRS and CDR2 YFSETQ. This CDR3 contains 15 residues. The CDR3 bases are TGCGCCAGCGACTCCCGGGAGTCCGGGGCCGGGGAGCTGTTTTTT. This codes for CASDSRESGAGELFF.

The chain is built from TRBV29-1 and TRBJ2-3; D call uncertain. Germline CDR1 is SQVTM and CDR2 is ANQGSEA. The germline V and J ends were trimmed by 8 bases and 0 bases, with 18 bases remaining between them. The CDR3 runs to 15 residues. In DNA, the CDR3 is TGCAGCTCTTGCCCGTCCGGTTCAAGCACAGATACGCAGTATTTT. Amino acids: CSSCPSGSSTDTQYF.

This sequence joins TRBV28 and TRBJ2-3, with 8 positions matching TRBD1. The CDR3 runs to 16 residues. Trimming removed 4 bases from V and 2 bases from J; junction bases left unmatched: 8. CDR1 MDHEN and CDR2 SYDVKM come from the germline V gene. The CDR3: CASSSGQGTYTDTQYF. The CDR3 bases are TGTGCCAGCAGTTCCGGACAGGGAACTTACACAGATACGCAGTATTTT. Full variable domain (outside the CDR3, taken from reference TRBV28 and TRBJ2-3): DVKVTQSSRYLVKRTGEKVFLECVQDMDHENMFWYRQDPGLGLRLIYFSYDVKMKEKGDIPEGYSVSREKKERFSLILESASTNQTSMYLCASSSGQGTYTDTQYFGPGTRLTVL.

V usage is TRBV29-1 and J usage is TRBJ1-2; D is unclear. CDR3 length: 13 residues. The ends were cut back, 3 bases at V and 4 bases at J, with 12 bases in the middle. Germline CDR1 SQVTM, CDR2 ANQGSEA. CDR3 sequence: CSVDQSGVYGYTF. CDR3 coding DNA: TGCAGCGTTGATCAGTCAGGTGTCTATGGCTACACCTTC. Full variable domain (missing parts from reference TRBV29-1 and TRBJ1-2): SAVISQKPSRDICQRGTSLTIQCQVDSQVTMMFWYRQQPGQSLTLIATANQGSEATYESGFVIDKFPISRPNLTFSTLTVSNMSPEDSSIYLCSVDQSGVYGYTFGSGTRLTVV.